The rows below give T cell receptor beta chains drawn from one sample of a study of T-cell memory formation after mild COVID-19. One entry per CDR3 protein results from TCRdb running MiXCR on the 5' RACE reads. This table has under 350,000 distinct CDR3 sequences, 15% to 20% appearing once. The sample consisted of PBMCs or a T cell subset sorted from them (not recorded which). The source is a man aged 18 to 35 who had mild COVID-19 (a few samples of this study predate the infection). Cell type and time point are not known. Each CDR3 is given with its conserved first and last residue. Fields, in order: D gene, V gene, clone size, J gene, CDR3 protein, CDR3 DNA. D genes are given only for firm matches. A clone size is listed for some rows: how often the clone was seen (once, few, many), or a class if it is expanded.

NA	TRBV12-3/TRBV12-4	many	TRBJ1-5	CASSLMSNQPQHF	TGTGCCAGCAGCTTGATGAGCAATCAGCCCCAGCATTTT
NA	TRBV20-1	few	TRBJ2-5	CSARAAFGTQYF	TGCAGTGCTAGAGCTGCTTTTGGGACCCAGTACTTC
TRBD1	TRBV30	NA	TRBJ1-6	CAWSVLPRGNISPLHF	TGTGCCTGGAGTGTACTCCCCAGGGGGAATATTTCACCCCTCCACTTT
NA	TRBV4-3	NA	TRBJ2-5	CASSPGTFGETQYF	TGCGCCAGCAGCCCCGGGACTTTCGGGGAGACCCAGTACTTC
NA	TRBV9	NA	TRBJ1-2	CASSVDLTAYGYTF	TGTGCCAGCAGTGTAGATCTGACAGCCTATGGCTACACCTTC
TRBD1	TRBV6-6	few	TRBJ2-4	CASSYSPTGIQYF	TGTGCCAGCAGTTACTCACCGACAGGGATTCAGTACTTC
TRBD1	TRBV10-3	NA	TRBJ1-2	CAINGRGIYGYTF	TGTGCCATCAATGGCAGGGGGATCTATGGCTACACCTTC
TRBD1	TRBV27	few	TRBJ2-1	CASSFRTGSYNEQFF	TGTGCCAGCAGTTTCAGGACAGGCTCCTACAATGAGCAGTTCTTC
TRBD1	TRBV6-2/TRBV6-3	few	TRBJ2-1	CASSEQTGEQFF	TGTGCCAGCAGTGAACAGACAGGGGAGCAGTTCTTC
NA	TRBV7-9	NA	TRBJ2-7	CASSSGLTGTPYEQYF	TGTGCCAGCAGCTCGGGTTTGACTGGCACCCCCTACGAGCAGTACTTC
NA	TRBV5-5	NA	TRBJ2-2	CASSSGGGSNTGELFF	TGTGCCAGCAGCTCCGGAGGAGGTTCGAACACCGGGGAGCTGTTTTTT
TRBD2	TRBV7-8	many	TRBJ2-3	CASSHQRGGRETQYF	TGTGCCAGCAGCCATCAGCGGGGGGGGAGGGAGACGCAGTATTTT
NA	TRBV20-1	NA	TRBJ2-1	CSARGGAPRHSGYYNEQFF	TGCAGTGCTAGGGGCGGGGCGCCCCGTCACTCGGGTTACTACAATGAGCAGTTCTTC
NA	TRBV29-1	NA	TRBJ2-7	CSVEGGGLRGYEQYF	TGCAGCGTTGAAGGTGGAGGGCTGAGGGGCTACGAGCAGTACTTC
NA	TRBV6-2/TRBV6-3	few	TRBJ2-1	CASSRDWNNEQFF	TGTGCCAGCAGCCGAGACTGGAACAATGAGCAGTTCTTC
NA	TRBV20-1	few	TRBJ1-2	CSARAGFSYGYTF	TGCAGTGCTAGGGCGGGGTTCAGCTATGGCTACACCTTC
NA	TRBV6-2/TRBV6-3	few	TRBJ2-1	CASSYGGKQFF	TGTGCCAGCAGTTACGGGGGTAAGCAGTTCTTC
NA	TRBV6-5	NA	TRBJ1-1	CASRERGNTEAFF	TGTGCCAGCAGGGAACGGGGGAACACTGAAGCTTTCTTT
NA	TRBV7-9	few	TRBJ1-1	CASSLVRGFTEAFF	TGTGCCAGCAGCTTAGTTCGGGGCTTCACTGAAGCTTTCTTT
NA	TRBV14	NA	TRBJ2-2	CASNRLSGELFF	TGTGCCAGCAACAGACTGAGCGGGGAGCTGTTTTTT
NA	TRBV29-1	few	TRBJ1-1	CSVDYGWGSEAFF	TGCAGCGTCGACTACGGGTGGGGGTCTGAAGCTTTCTTT
TRBD1	TRBV6-6	NA	TRBJ1-5	CASSIVRQGHQPQHF	TGTGCCAGCAGCATAGTCCGACAGGGCCATCAGCCCCAGCATTTT
NA	TRBV6-5	few	TRBJ1-1	CASSYKNTEAFF	TGTGCCAGCAGTTACAAGAACACTGAAGCTTTCTTT
NA	TRBV5-4	once	TRBJ2-3	CASSLSSGVTDTQYF	TGTGCCAGCAGCTTGAGTTCCGGGGTGACAGATACGCAGTATTTT
NA	TRBV28	few	TRBJ1-1	CASSSPGTENTEAFF	TGTGCCAGCAGTTCGCCCGGGACCGAGAACACTGAAGCTTTCTTT
NA	TRBV28	few	TRBJ1-2	CASSPTLGTTYGYTF	TGTGCCAGCAGTCCTACTCTCGGGACGACCTATGGCTACACCTTC
TRBD2	TRBV12-3/TRBV12-4	many	TRBJ2-1	CASSPGGTSAHNEQFF	TGTGCCAGCAGTCCAGGCGGGACTAGCGCTCACAATGAGCAGTTCTTC
NA	TRBV7-2	NA	TRBJ2-7	CASSLRQGGGEQYF	TGTGCCAGCAGCCTCCGACAGGGAGGAGGCGAGCAGTACTTC
TRBD1	TRBV4-1	few	TRBJ1-1	CASSQGQGKMNTEAFF	TGCGCCAGCAGCCAAGGACAGGGCAAGATGAACACTGAAGCTTTCTTT
NA	TRBV3-1	few	TRBJ2-7	CASSPFPSYEQYF	TGTGCCAGCAGCCCCTTCCCTTCCTACGAGCAGTACTTC
TRBD1	TRBV6-5	NA	TRBJ2-2	CASRRQGAYGELFF	TGTGCCAGCAGAAGACAGGGGGCGTACGGGGAGCTGTTTTTT
TRBD1	TRBV29-1	few	TRBJ1-1	CSVPAKTGESTEAFF	TGCAGCGTCCCAGCTAAGACAGGGGAAAGTACTGAAGCTTTCTTT
NA	TRBV20-1	NA	TRBJ1-2	CSARVLAGNYGYTF	TGCAGTGCTAGAGTTTTGGCGGGCAACTATGGCTACACCTTC
NA	TRBV20-1	few	TRBJ2-3	CSAGGRLGTDTQYF	TGCAGTGCCGGGGGAAGGTTGGGGACAGATACGCAGTATTTT
TRBD2	TRBV5-1	few	TRBJ2-1	CASSRSGGAFSLLNEQFF	TGCGCCAGCAGCCGAAGCGGGGGGGCCTTTTCGCTCCTGAATGAGCAGTTCTTC